The following is a T cell receptor (beta chain) sequence with its context. The method was immunoSEQ multiplex PCR; TCRdb's version includes in-frame clones alone and lacks a portion of them. The data contain approximately 28,000 clones, 70% to 90% of them seen just once; the ten biggest clones take up more than 7.5%. The record originates from a study of T cell changes during pregnancy in multiple sclerosis. Germline V gives CDR1 LNHDA, CDR2 SQIVND (reference sequence). This CDR3 region has 15 residues. Losses at the gene ends were 5 bases for V and 3 bases for J; bases not matched to a gene: 6. The source of this sequence is a female donor with multiple sclerosis, enrolled in a pregnancy study. V is TRBV19 and J is TRBJ1-5, with 8 nucleotides matching TRBD1. The sample was CD8+ T cells from peripheral blood mononuclear cells, taken after pregnancy. CDR3 residues: CASSDQGAYNQPQHF. For the CDR3, the DNA is TGTGCCAGTAGTGACCAGGGGGCGTACAATCAGCCCCAGCATTTT.